This entry describes one T cell receptor (beta chain). Its antigen is not known. Every donor was a healthy person donating bone marrow. The germline CDR1 and CDR2 sequences are SGHAT and FQNNGV. This CDR3 is 15 amino acids long. V lost 0 bases and J lost 1, with 7 bases in between. The data stem from a study of cytomegalovirus exposure and HLA in healthy donors. At the level of the study: Across some 400 genotyped donors, over 70% landed in the Caucasian-associated ancestry cluster. Study-wide results and limits: CMV serostatus was the sole immune exposure data available. V- and J-gene trimming in TCR beta was tied to a missense DCLRE1C variant by an analysis performed later.

With 60 Vbeta and 13 Jbeta primers, the PCR was carried out. The protocol was immunoSEQ multiplex PCR, while the TCRdb copy is restricted to in-frame clones and leaves out a portion. The table records some 150,000 clones, around 88% of them present only once. Sequenced: PBMCs. This chain connects TRBV11-2 to TRBJ1-3; D is perhaps TRBD1 (6 bases). The sequence came from a woman in her 30s in good health and CMV-seronegative. The CDR3 here is CASSLEDRSGNTIYF. The CDR3 region has the DNA TGTGCCAGCAGCTTAGAGGACAGATCTGGAAACACCATATATTTT.